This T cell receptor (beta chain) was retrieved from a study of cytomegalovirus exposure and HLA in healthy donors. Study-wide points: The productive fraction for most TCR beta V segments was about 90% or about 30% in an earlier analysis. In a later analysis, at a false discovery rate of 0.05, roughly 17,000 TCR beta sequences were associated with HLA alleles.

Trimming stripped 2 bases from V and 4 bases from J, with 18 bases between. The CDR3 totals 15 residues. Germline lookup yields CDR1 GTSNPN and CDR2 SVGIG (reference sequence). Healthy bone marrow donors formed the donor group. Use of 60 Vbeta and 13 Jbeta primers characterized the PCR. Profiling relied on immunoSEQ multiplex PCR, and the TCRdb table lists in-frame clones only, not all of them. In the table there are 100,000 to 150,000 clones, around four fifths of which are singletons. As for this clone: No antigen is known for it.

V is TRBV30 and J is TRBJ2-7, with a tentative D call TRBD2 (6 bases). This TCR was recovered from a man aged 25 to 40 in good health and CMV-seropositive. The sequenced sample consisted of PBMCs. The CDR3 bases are TGTGCCTGGAGTCCAGGTGGGCCGGGAGCTTACGAGCAGTACTTC. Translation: CAWSPGGPGAYEQYF. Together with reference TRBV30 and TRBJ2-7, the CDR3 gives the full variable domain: SQTIHQWPATLVQPVGSPLSLECTVEGTSNPNLYWYRQAAGRGLQLLFYSVGIGQISSEVPQNLSASRPQDRQFILSSKKLLLSDSGFYLCAWSPGGPGAYEQYFGPGTRLTVT.